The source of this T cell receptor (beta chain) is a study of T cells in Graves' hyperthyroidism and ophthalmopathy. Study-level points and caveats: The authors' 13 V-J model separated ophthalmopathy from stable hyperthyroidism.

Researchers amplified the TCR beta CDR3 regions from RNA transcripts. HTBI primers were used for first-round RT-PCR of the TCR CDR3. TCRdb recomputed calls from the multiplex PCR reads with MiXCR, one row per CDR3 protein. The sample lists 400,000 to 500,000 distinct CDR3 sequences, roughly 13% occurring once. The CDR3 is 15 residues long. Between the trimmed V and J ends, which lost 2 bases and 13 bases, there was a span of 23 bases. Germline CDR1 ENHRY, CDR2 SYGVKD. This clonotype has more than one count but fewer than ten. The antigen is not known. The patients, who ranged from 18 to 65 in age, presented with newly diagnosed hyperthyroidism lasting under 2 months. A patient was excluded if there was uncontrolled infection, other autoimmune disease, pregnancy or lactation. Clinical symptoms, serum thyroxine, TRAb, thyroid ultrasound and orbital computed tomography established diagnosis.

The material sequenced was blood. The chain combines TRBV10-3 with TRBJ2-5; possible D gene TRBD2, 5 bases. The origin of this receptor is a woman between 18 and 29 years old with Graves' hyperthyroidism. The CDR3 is CAISERGPSRADPYF. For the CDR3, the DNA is TGTGCCATCAGTGAGCGGGGTCCCTCCCGAGCGGATCCGTACTTC.